This TCR beta chain came from a study of blood T cell repertoires in COVID-19. At the level of the study: Samples taken during acute and convalescent COVID-19 were collected in the United States, Italy and Spain. T cells, B-cell-depleted T cells, or PBMCs provided the cDNA or gDNA that served as material.

The CDR3 runs to 14 residues. Germline CDR1 and CDR2: MDHEN and SYDVKM. V lost 5 bases to trimming and J lost 8 bases, with 13 bases between them. In the original processing: Cell counts per sample came from amplifying reference gene primers. Assay: immunoSEQ multiplex PCR; the TCRdb copy retains only in-frame clones and omits some. V and J calls and clone size are those listed in that table; D and trimming were worked out from the DNA. The profile shows 110,000 to 150,000 clones, approximately 80% of them singletons. This chain connects TRBV28 to TRBJ1-6; D not resolved. The origin of this receptor is a woman between 50 and 59 years old with acute or convalescent COVID-19. Sequenced material: peripheral blood. The CDR3, as DNA: TGTGCCAGCAGTACTCGGTGGGCTGATTCACCCCTCCACTTT. Protein sequence: CASSTRWADSPLHF. Full variable domain (missing parts from reference TRBV28 and TRBJ1-6): DVKVTQSSRYLVKRTGEKVFLECVQDMDHENMFWYRQDPGLGLRLIYFSYDVKMKEKGDIPEGYSVSREKKERFSLILESASTNQTSMYLCASSTRWADSPLHFGNGTRLTVT.